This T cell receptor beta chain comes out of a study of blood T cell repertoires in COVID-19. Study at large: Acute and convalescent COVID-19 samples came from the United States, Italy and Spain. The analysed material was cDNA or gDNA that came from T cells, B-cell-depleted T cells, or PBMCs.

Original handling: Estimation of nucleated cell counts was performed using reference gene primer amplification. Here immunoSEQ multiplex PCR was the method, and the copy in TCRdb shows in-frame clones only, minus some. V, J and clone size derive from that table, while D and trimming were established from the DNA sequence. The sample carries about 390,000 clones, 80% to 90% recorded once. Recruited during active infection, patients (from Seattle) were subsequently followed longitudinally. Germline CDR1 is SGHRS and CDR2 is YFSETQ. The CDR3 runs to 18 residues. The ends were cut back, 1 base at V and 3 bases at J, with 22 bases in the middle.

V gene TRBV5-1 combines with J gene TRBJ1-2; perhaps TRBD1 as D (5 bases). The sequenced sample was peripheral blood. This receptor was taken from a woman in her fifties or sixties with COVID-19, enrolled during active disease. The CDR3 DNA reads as TGCGCCAGCAGCTTGCGTTTCCGGACACCGGGGGGAGACTATGGCTACACCTTC. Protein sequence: CASSLRFRTPGGDYGYTF.